What follows are 23 T cell receptor beta chains derived from one specimen sequenced in a study of graft-versus-host responses after intestinal transplantation. These receptors have no identified antigens. The method was immunoSEQ multiplex PCR; TCRdb's version includes in-frame clones alone and lacks a portion of them. The repertoire holds roughly 100,000 clones, 91% seen once, with 0.18% in the top ten. Sequenced here: unstimulated CD4+ T cells sorted from spleen or lymph node cells, sampled before transplant. The receptors originated from a human donor who was the organ donor for an intestinal transplant.

The gene calls are TRBV2 and TRBJ2-4; possibly TRBD1 for D (5 bases). The CDR3 covers 11 residues. CDR1 is SNHLY, CDR2 FYNNEI, per germline. The germline V and J ends were trimmed by 7 bases and 5 bases, with 6 bases remaining between them. DNA of the CDR3: TGTGCCAGCAAGACAGAAAACATTCAGTACTTC. It is translated as CASKTENIQYF.

J is TRBJ1-2 and V is TRBV11-2, with 7 bases aligning to TRBD1. Germline CDR1 SGHAT, CDR2 FQNNGV. CDR3 length: 16 amino acids. Trimming cost V 4 bases and J 0 bases; bases outside gene matches: 8. CDR3 amino acids: CASSWPGTAANYGYTF. DNA of the CDR3: TGTGCCAGCAGCTGGCCCGGGACAGCAGCTAACTATGGCTACACCTTC.

The chain joins TRBV9 to TRBJ2-4; possibly TRBD2 for D (6 bases). Trimming stripped 4 bases from V and 1 base from J, with 18 bases between. Germline loops: CDR1 SGDLS, CDR2 YYNGEE. The CDR3 sequence is 17 residues long. Here the CDR3 DNA reads TGTGCCAGCAGCCCCGGGACTTCTTGGATTGCCAAAAACATTCAGTACTTC. Translated, it gives CASSPGTSWIAKNIQYF. Full variable domain (rest looked up from reference TRBV9 and TRBJ2-4): DSGVTQTPKHLITATGQRVTLRCSPRSGDLSVYWYQQSLDQGLQFLIQYYNGEERAKGNILERFSAQQFPDLHSELNLSSLELGDSALYFCASSPGTSWIAKNIQYFGAGTRLSVL.

The rearrangement uses TRBV7-3 and TRBJ2-5; D is perhaps TRBD2 (5 bases). There are 13 residues in the CDR3. The V gene's germline CDR1 is SGHTA and CDR2 FQGTGA. V lost 2 bases and J lost 4, with 8 bases in between. The CDR3, as DNA: TGTGCCAGCAGCTTAGGGAGCTCAGAGACCCAGTACTTC. Translating it yields CASSLGSSETQYF.

This clone was seen only once. V usage is TRBV19 and J usage is TRBJ2-3; 12 bases agree with TRBD2. Per the germline V gene, CDR1 is LNHDA and CDR2 is SQIVND (reference sequence). CDR3 length: 16 residues. Germline trimming cut 5 bases from V and 2 bases from J; bases unmatched to any gene: 5. CDR3 nucleotide sequence: TGTGCCAGTAGTCCTGGACTAGCGGGGATCACAGATACGCAGTATTTT. It yields the protein CASSPGLAGITDTQYF.

This chain connects TRBV28 to TRBJ1-1; 7 bases align to TRBD1. Germline loops: CDR1 MDHEN, CDR2 SYDVKM. After removal of 2 bases from V and 1 base from J, the junction contained 1 base not matched to a gene. The CDR3 runs to 14 residues. This CDR3 reads CASSLGTANTEAFF. The CDR3 DNA reads as TGTGCCAGCAGTTTAGGGACAGCGAACACTGAAGCTTTCTTT.

The sample holds one count of this clone. CDR3 in amino acids: CASSVQANQPQHF. CDR3 coding DNA: TGTGCCAGCAGTGTCCAGGCCAATCAGCCCCAGCATTTT. This sequence joins TRBV28 and TRBJ1-5; D is ambiguous. Germline CDR1 reads MDHEN; CDR2 reads SYDVKM. V dropped 5 bases and J dropped 3 bases, with 8 bases sitting between them. The CDR3 is 13 amino acids.

CDR3 protein: CASSPPGSYNSPLHF. The CDR3 bases are TGTGCCAGCAGCCCCCCCGGTTCCTATAATTCACCCCTCCACTTT. V is TRBV27 and J is TRBJ1-6, with no clear D. The CDR3 sequence is 15 residues long. Deletions cut 6 bases from V and 1 base from J, with 10 bases between. CDR1 MNHEY and CDR2 SMNVEV come from the germline V gene (reference sequence).

The CDR3 region is CASSEAQGGHQPQHF. In DNA, the CDR3 is TGTGCCAGCAGTGAAGCCCAGGGGGGACATCAGCCCCAGCATTTT. V and J are TRBV6-1 and TRBJ1-5; 7 nucleotides agree with TRBD1. Per germline, CDR1 MNHNS and CDR2 SASEGT. This CDR3 is 15 amino acids long. V trimming: 0 bases; J trimming: 5 bases; junction bases outside the gene matches: 4.

The CDR3 coding sequence is TGTGCCAGCGGCTGGGGCGGGGGTTCCCAAGAGACCCAGTACTTC. It yields the protein CASGWGGGSQETQYF. The gene calls are TRBV5-8 and TRBJ2-5; 7 bases are a match to TRBD2. CDR1 is SGHTS, CDR2 YDEGEE, per germline. V trimming: 7 bases; J trimming: 1 base; junction bases outside the gene matches: 10. The CDR3 is made up of 15 amino acids.

V usage is TRBV6-1 and J usage is TRBJ2-2; TRBD1 agrees at 8 bases. The germline gives CDR1 MNHNS, CDR2 SASEGT. The V segment lost 9 bases and the J segment 2 bases; nucleotides outside the gene matches: 5. The CDR3 covers 14 residues. The DNA of the CDR3 is TGTGCCAGTCCGGACAGGGATAACACCGGGGAGCTGTTTTTT. Protein: CASPDRDNTGELFF.

This clone was picked up one time. The chain employs TRBV4-3 and TRBJ1-2; TRBD1 matches at 9 bases. The length of the CDR3 is 16 residues. Germline assignment: CDR1 LGHNA and CDR2 YSLEER. Unmatched junction bases numbered 9, after V lost 1 base and J lost 6 bases. This chain's CDR3 is CASSQVGTGGKHGYTF. As DNA, the CDR3 is TGCGCCAGCAGCCAAGTTGGCACAGGGGGCAAGCATGGCTACACCTTC.

The chain has TRBV7-3 and TRBJ1-6; D not certain. Germline V CDR1 and CDR2: SGHTA, FQGTGA. Trimming removed 5 bases at V and 9 bases at J, with 11 bases between. CDR3 length: 13 residues. CDR3 sequence (DNA): TGTGCCAGCAGCGCCCTACAGTTTTCACCCCTCCACTTT. Residues: CASSALQFSPLHF. Supplemented by reference TRBV7-3 and TRBJ1-6, the full variable domain reads GAGVSQTPSNKVTEKGKYVELRCDPISGHTALYWYRQSLGQGPEFLIYFQGTGAADDSGLPNDRFFAVRPEGSVSTLKIQRTERGDSAVYLCASSALQFSPLHFGNGTRLTVT.

The chain joins TRBV4-1 to TRBJ1-1; 8 nucleotides align to TRBD1. The V gene's germline CDR1 is MGHRA and CDR2 YSYEKL. The CDR3 spans 15 residues. V trimming: 4 bases; J trimming: 3 bases; junction bases outside the gene matches: 7. CDR3: CASSRPGGGYTEAFF. In DNA, the CDR3 is TGCGCCAGCAGCCGGCCAGGGGGCGGGTACACTGAAGCTTTCTTT.

The chain couples TRBV7-9 to TRBJ2-1, with 10 bases that match TRBD1. The CDR3 runs 17 residues. Germline assignment: CDR1 SEHNR and CDR2 FQNEAQ (reference sequence). The J segment lost 2 bases and the V segment lost 2 bases, leaving 6 bases of the junction unmatched. The CDR3 DNA sequence: TGTGCCAGCAGCTTATACGACAGGGGGCAGACCTACAATGAGCAGTTCTTC. Translation: CASSLYDRGQTYNEQFF.

This chain links TRBV6-1 with TRBJ2-1; 8 bases map to TRBD2. Germline V gives CDR1 MNHNS, CDR2 SASEGT. The CDR3 length is 13 residues. CDR3 loop: CVRVLAGGDEQFF. CDR3 sequence (DNA): TGTGTCAGGGTCCTGGCGGGGGGCGATGAGCAGTTCTTC.

V and J are TRBV23-1 and TRBJ2-7; perhaps TRBD2 as D (5 bases). TRBV23-1 is marked as an open reading frame, function uncertain. V lost 2 bases and J lost 2, with 19 bases in between. The CDR3 is 17 amino acids. The CDR3 protein is CASSQIRSGKLTYEQYF. In nucleotides, the CDR3 is TGCGCCAGCAGTCAAATTCGCTCCGGGAAACTCACCTACGAGCAGTACTTC.

V is TRBV9 and J is TRBJ2-5, with D unresolved. V was clipped by 3 bases and J by 2 bases, with 2 bases between them. Germline CDR1 SGDLS, CDR2 YYNGEE. The CDR3 is 11 amino acids. As DNA, the CDR3 is TGTGCCAGCAGCGCGCAAGAGACCCAGTACTTC. Translating it yields CASSAQETQYF.

This sequence joins TRBV14 and TRBJ2-7; 7 bases map to TRBD1. Germline-derived CDR1 and CDR2 are SGHDN and FVKESK. The CDR3 runs to 15 residues. J gave up 1 base and V 0 bases, and 3 bases lay outside the gene matches. CDR3 loop: CASSQEDRISYEQYF. The CDR3 nucleotides read TGTGCCAGCAGCCAAGAGGACAGGATATCCTACGAGCAGTACTTC.

The chain has TRBV4-1 and TRBJ2-7, with a possible D match to TRBD1 (8 bases). The ends were cut back, 0 bases at V and 9 bases at J, with 18 bases in the middle. From germline, CDR1 is MGHRA and CDR2 YSYEKL. The CDR3 length is 15 residues. As DNA, the CDR3 is TGCGCCAGCAGCCAAGAGTCCAGGGGGCGGGGGATGCAGTACTTC. It codes for CASSQESRGRGMQYF.

V usage is TRBV15 and J usage is TRBJ1-5; maybe TRBD1 (6 bases). V was trimmed by 6 bases and J by 7 bases, leaving 19 bases between them. The CDR3 runs to 15 residues. Germline loops: CDR1 LNHNV, CDR2 YYDKDF (reference sequence). The CDR3 sequence: CATSKREQGRQPQHF. Written as DNA, the CDR3 is TGTGCCACCAGTAAGAGGGAACAGGGAAGACAGCCCCAGCATTTT.

The V gene is TRBV7-3, the J gene TRBJ2-3, with a possible D match to TRBD2 (7 bases). The CDR3 has 14 residues. V shed 2 bases and J shed 4 bases, with 10 bases lying between them. Germline V gene data show CDR1 as SGHTA and CDR2 as FQGTGA. The CDR3 nucleotides are TGTGCCAGCAGCTTAGGGGGGGCCCCAGATACGCAGTATTTT. Translation gives CASSLGGAPDTQYF.

The rearrangement joins TRBV19 to TRBJ2-1, with 7 bases aligning to TRBD2. The CDR3 is 14 residues long. Trimming removed 5 bases from V and 6 bases from J; junction bases left unmatched: 7. From germline, CDR1 is LNHDA and CDR2 SQIVND (reference sequence). The CDR3 nucleotides are TGTGCCAGTAGTTTCGGACTAGTAGGCAATGAGCAGTTCTTC. It is translated as CASSFGLVGNEQFF.